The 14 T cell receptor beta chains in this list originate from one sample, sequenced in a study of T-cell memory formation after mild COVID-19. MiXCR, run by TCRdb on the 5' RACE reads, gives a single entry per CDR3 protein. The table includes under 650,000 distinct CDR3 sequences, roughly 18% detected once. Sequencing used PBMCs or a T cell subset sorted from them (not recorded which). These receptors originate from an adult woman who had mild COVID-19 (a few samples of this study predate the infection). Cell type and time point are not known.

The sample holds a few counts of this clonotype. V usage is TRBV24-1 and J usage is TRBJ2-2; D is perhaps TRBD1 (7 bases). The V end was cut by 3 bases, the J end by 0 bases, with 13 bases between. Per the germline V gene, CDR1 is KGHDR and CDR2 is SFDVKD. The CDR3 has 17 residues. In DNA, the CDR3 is TGTGCCACCAGTGATCTCAGGGGGGCCTCGAACACCGGGGAGCTGTTTTTT. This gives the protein CATSDLRGASNTGELFF.

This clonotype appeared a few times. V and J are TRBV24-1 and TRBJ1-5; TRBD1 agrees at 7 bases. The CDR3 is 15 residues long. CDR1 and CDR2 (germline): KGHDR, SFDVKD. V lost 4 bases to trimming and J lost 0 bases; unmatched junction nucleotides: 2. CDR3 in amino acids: CATSEGQYSNQPQHF. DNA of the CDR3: TGTGCCACCAGTGAGGGACAGTATAGCAATCAGCCCCAGCATTTT.

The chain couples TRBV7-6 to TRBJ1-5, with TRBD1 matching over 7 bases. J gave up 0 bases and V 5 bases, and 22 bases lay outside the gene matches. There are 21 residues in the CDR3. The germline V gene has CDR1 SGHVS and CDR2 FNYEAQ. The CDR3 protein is CASSPIDRAYIGVYSNQPQHF. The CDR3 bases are TGTGCCAGCAGCCCTATTGACAGGGCCTACATAGGGGTCTATAGCAATCAGCCCCAGCATTTT.

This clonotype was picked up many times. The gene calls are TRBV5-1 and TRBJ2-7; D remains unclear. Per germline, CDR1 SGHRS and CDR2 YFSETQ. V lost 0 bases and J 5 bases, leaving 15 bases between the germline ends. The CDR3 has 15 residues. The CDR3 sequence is CASSLGIGIRDEQYF. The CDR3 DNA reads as TGCGCCAGCAGCTTGGGGATCGGTATACGGGACGAGCAGTACTTC.

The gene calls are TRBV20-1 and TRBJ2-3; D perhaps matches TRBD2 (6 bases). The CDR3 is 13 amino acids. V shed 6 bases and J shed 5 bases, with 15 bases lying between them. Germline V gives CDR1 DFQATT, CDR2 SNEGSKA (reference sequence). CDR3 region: CSAQEGPLDTQYF. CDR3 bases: TGCAGTGCCCAGGAGGGGCCCTTAGATACGCAGTATTTT.

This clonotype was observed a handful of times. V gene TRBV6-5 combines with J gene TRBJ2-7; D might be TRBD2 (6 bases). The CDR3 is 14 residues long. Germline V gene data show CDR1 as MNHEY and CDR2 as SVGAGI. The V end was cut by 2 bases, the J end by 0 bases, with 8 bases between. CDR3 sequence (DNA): TGTGCCAGCAGTTACAGACTAGACTCCTACGAGCAGTACTTC. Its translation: CASSYRLDSYEQYF.

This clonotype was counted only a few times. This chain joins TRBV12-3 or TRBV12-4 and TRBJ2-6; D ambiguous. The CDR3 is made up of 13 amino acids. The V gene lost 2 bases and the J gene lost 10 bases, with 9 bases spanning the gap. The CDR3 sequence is CASSLLGLNVLTF. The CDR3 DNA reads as TGTGCCAGCAGTTTATTAGGTCTAAACGTCCTGACTTTC.

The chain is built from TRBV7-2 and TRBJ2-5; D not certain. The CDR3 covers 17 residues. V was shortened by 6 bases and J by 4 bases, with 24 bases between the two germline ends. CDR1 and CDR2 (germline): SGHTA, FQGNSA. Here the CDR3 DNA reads TGTGCCAGCAGACCACAACCGGGTGTGGGTTCGTTAGAGACCCAGTACTTC. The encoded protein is CASRPQPGVGSLETQYF.

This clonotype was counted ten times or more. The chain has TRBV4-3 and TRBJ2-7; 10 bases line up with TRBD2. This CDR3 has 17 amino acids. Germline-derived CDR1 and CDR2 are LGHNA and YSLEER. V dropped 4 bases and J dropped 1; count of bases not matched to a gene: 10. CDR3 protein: CASSLFSLAGESYEQYF. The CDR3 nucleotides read TGCGCCAGCAGCCTGTTCTCTCTAGCGGGAGAGTCCTACGAGCAGTACTTC.

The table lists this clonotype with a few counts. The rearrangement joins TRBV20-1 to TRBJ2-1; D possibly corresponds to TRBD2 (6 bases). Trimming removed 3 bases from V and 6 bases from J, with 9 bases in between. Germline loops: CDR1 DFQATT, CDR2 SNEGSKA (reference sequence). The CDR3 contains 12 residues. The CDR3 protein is CSASGRINEQFF. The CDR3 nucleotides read TGCAGTGCTAGCGGGAGAATCAATGAGCAGTTCTTC.

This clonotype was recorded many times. CDR3 amino acids: CASSSAGLAATHNEQFF. The CDR3 DNA sequence: TGTGCCAGCAGTTCGGCGGGACTAGCGGCAACACACAATGAGCAGTTCTTC. V is TRBV12-3 or TRBV12-4 and J is TRBJ2-1; TRBD2 matches 11 bases. The CDR3 covers 17 residues. Losses at the gene ends were 4 bases for V and 5 bases for J; bases not matched to a gene: 10.

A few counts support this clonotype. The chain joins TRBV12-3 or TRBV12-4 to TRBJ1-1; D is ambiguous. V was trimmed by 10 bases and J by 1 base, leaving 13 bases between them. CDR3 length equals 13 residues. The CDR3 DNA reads TGTGCCATAATCGGACCTTCGAACACTGAAGCTTTCTTT. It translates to CAIIGPSNTEAFF.

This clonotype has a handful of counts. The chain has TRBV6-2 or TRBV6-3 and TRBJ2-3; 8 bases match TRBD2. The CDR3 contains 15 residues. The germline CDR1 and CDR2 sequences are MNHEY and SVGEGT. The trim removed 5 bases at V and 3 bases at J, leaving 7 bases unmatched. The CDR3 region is CASSISGLGTDTQYF. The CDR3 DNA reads TGTGCCAGCAGTATCTCGGGACTAGGAACAGATACGCAGTATTTT.

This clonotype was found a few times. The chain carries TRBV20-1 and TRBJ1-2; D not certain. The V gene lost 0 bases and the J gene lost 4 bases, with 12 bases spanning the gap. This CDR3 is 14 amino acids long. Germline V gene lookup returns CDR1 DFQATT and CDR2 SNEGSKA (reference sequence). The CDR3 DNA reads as TGCAGTGCTAGAGATCGACACCCACCCTATGGCTACACCTTC. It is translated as CSARDRHPPYGYTF.